Listed below are T cell receptor beta chains from one sample, sequenced in a study of T cells after yellow fever vaccination. TCRdb re-analysed the 5' RACE reads in MiXCR, keeping a single row per CDR3 protein. The data contain some 100,000 distinct CDR3 sequences, more than 5.5% of them singletons. The starting material was CD4+ T cells sorted from PBMCs, obtained 45 days after the first yellow fever vaccination. These receptors came from a man younger than 35 who received the YFV17D yellow fever vaccine. The conserved cysteine and the conserved F or W are not part of the CDR3 here. Each record gives: J gene, V gene, CDR3 protein.

j_gene: TRBJ1-1; v_gene: TRBV5-6; CDR3aa: ASSFLYTEAF
j_gene: TRBJ2-3; v_gene: TRBV6-5; CDR3aa: ASGGGGGSTDTQY
j_gene: TRBJ1-1; v_gene: TRBV4-3; CDR3aa: ASSQGIGDKNTEAF
j_gene: TRBJ2-3; v_gene: TRBV20-1; CDR3aa: SANIIQEFYTDTQY
j_gene: TRBJ2-5; v_gene: TRBV5-5; CDR3aa: ASSPTEYQETQY
j_gene: TRBJ1-4; v_gene: TRBV28; CDR3aa: ASRQPGQGISNEKLF
j_gene: TRBJ2-7; v_gene: TRBV20-1; CDR3aa: SAREPGKGGSYEQY
j_gene: TRBJ1-1; v_gene: TRBV29-1; CDR3aa: SVDGSYEAF
j_gene: TRBJ2-6; v_gene: TRBV23-1; CDR3aa: ASSQSTVSGANVLT
j_gene: TRBJ2-7; v_gene: TRBV11-2; CDR3aa: ASSLSRDKKY
j_gene: TRBJ1-1; v_gene: TRBV12-3/TRBV12-4; CDR3aa: ASSSSHARTLNTEAF
j_gene: TRBJ2-7; v_gene: TRBV20-1; CDR3aa: SASSDGDSYEQY
j_gene: TRBJ1-3; v_gene: TRBV30; CDR3aa: AWGGGNTIY
j_gene: TRBJ2-2; v_gene: TRBV27; CDR3aa: ASRRKLAGGITGELF
j_gene: TRBJ2-2; v_gene: TRBV2; CDR3aa: ASSLGMWTAGELF
j_gene: TRBJ1-5; v_gene: TRBV4-3; CDR3aa: ASSRGQQGQPQH
j_gene: TRBJ1-3; v_gene: TRBV7-2; CDR3aa: ASSPNQGRFGNTIY
j_gene: TRBJ2-5; v_gene: TRBV6-5; CDR3aa: ATQLAGVQETQY
j_gene: TRBJ1-2; v_gene: TRBV12-3/TRBV12-4; CDR3aa: ASRDDRVHGYT
j_gene: TRBJ2-1; v_gene: TRBV4-2; CDR3aa: ASSQPNLAGYNEQF
j_gene: TRBJ2-1; v_gene: TRBV7-2; CDR3aa: ASSPLGGSYNEQF
j_gene: TRBJ1-2; v_gene: TRBV5-1; CDR3aa: ASSPSGVSYT
j_gene: TRBJ2-4; v_gene: TRBV12-3/TRBV12-4; CDR3aa: ASREVDIQY
j_gene: TRBJ1-4; v_gene: TRBV4-3; CDR3aa: ASSQGTAGNEKLF
j_gene: TRBJ2-4; v_gene: TRBV7-8; CDR3aa: ASSLRSSGGGIQY
j_gene: TRBJ2-3; v_gene: TRBV7-9; CDR3aa: ASSSPPWSGQY
j_gene: TRBJ1-3; v_gene: TRBV7-2; CDR3aa: ASSPGRISGNTIY
j_gene: TRBJ2-1; v_gene: TRBV5-4; CDR3aa: ASSSETGTGGNEQF
j_gene: TRBJ2-1; v_gene: TRBV6-1; CDR3aa: ASRGGKGSYNEQF
j_gene: TRBJ1-2; v_gene: TRBV27; CDR3aa: ASSLRSGWGYT
j_gene: TRBJ2-7; v_gene: TRBV4-2; CDR3aa: ASSQVSGQGGTYEQY
j_gene: TRBJ2-1; v_gene: TRBV7-9; CDR3aa: ASSHLRGLAGVNEQF
j_gene: TRBJ1-3; v_gene: TRBV6-1; CDR3aa: ASMGQGGIGNTIY
j_gene: TRBJ2-3; v_gene: TRBV4-3; CDR3aa: ASSQDIGQGTDTQY
j_gene: TRBJ1-2; v_gene: TRBV12-3/TRBV12-4; CDR3aa: ASSLNLRSYGYT
j_gene: TRBJ2-5; v_gene: TRBV4-2; CDR3aa: ASSQEQGAGETQY
j_gene: TRBJ2-5; v_gene: TRBV7-6; CDR3aa: ASSRGGTLQETQY
j_gene: TRBJ2-1; v_gene: TRBV7-8; CDR3aa: ASSLAFPRQRGANEQF
j_gene: TRBJ2-1; v_gene: TRBV4-3; CDR3aa: ASSQLAPGEQF
j_gene: TRBJ2-3; v_gene: TRBV29-1; CDR3aa: SAGVKRDTQY
j_gene: TRBJ1-3; v_gene: TRBV29-1; CDR3aa: SVESSQAGNTIY
j_gene: TRBJ1-6; v_gene: TRBV7-2; CDR3aa: ASSLGQAYNSPLH
j_gene: TRBJ1-3; v_gene: TRBV7-9; CDR3aa: ASSRTGNGNTIY
j_gene: TRBJ2-3; v_gene: TRBV20-1; CDR3aa: SATGTPGDTQY
j_gene: TRBJ1-5; v_gene: TRBV20-1; CDR3aa: SAGRSNQPQH
j_gene: TRBJ2-5; v_gene: TRBV7-2; CDR3aa: ASSAIGGRWETQY
j_gene: TRBJ1-5; v_gene: TRBV20-1; CDR3aa: SAIPSRGIRNQPQH
j_gene: TRBJ2-3; v_gene: TRBV20-1; CDR3aa: SARPNPGTGRRDTQY
j_gene: TRBJ2-7; v_gene: TRBV7-2; CDR3aa: ASSTTNQYEQY